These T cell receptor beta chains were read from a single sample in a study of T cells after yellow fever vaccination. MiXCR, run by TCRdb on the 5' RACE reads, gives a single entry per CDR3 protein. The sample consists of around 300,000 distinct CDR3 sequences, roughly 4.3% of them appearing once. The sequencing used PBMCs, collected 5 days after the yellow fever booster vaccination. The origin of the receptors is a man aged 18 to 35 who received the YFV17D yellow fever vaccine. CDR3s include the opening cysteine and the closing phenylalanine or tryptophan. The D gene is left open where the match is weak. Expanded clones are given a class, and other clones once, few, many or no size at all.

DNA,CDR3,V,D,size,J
TGTGCCAGCAGCCCCCCGACGGGACTACTTTACAATGAGCAGTTCTTC,CASSPPTGLLYNEQFF,TRBV9,TRBD2,few,TRBJ2-1
TGTGCCAGCGGGCAGGGTCCTCGGACTGAAGCTTTCTTT,CASGQGPRTEAFF,TRBV7-2,NA,few,TRBJ1-1
TGTGCCAGCGGGAGACCAGGCGGGGGCACAGATACGCAGTATTTT,CASGRPGGGTDTQYF,TRBV12-3/TRBV12-4,NA,NA,TRBJ2-3
TGTGCCAGCAGCCAAGGACAGGGCCAGTCGGTAGGAACCGGGGAGCTGTTTTTT,CASSQGQGQSVGTGELFF,TRBV3-1,TRBD1,few,TRBJ2-2
TGTGCCAGCAGCCCCGACCGGACAGTCAACAATGAGCAGTTCTTC,CASSPDRTVNNEQFF,TRBV7-6,NA,few,TRBJ2-1
TGCGCCAGCAGCCAAGAAGGCGCCAGGGTCCAGTACTTC,CASSQEGARVQYF,TRBV4-1,NA,many,TRBJ2-7
TGTGCCAGCAGCTTCCCGGGACAGGGAACTGAAGCTTTCTTT,CASSFPGQGTEAFF,TRBV11-1,TRBD1,NA,TRBJ1-1
TGCGCCAGCAGCCAAATCACTAGCGGGGGGCCGGGCACCGGGGAGCTGTTTTTT,CASSQITSGGPGTGELFF,TRBV4-1,TRBD2,few,TRBJ2-2
TGTGCCAGCAGACCCACAGGGGGAAATTCACCCCTCCACTTT,CASRPTGGNSPLHF,TRBV7-2,TRBD1,NA,TRBJ1-6
TGTGCCAGCATGGCCTCTGGGACAGGGAGACGGCCCCAGCATTTT,CASMASGTGRRPQHF,TRBV27,TRBD1,few,TRBJ1-5
TGTGCCAGCAGCCAAGAATGGCAAAACAGGGGGCCTCAAGAGACCCAGTACTTC,CASSQEWQNRGPQETQYF,TRBV4-2,TRBD1,NA,TRBJ2-5
TGTGCCAGCAGTGCGCTACCCCGGGGAGTCCAGCCCCAGCATTTT,CASSALPRGVQPQHF,TRBV28,NA,few,TRBJ1-5
TGTGCCAGCAGCCCCCTGGCGTCCTCTGGAAACACCATATATTTT,CASSPLASSGNTIYF,TRBV7-2,NA,few,TRBJ1-3
TGTGCCAGCAGCCTGGGACAGGCGAGCTACACCTTC,CASSLGQASYTF,TRBV5-4,TRBD1,few,TRBJ1-2
TGTGCCAGCTCACTAAGGGGGACCGGCGGCTCCTACAATGAGCAGTTCTTC,CASSLRGTGGSYNEQFF,TRBV18,NA,few,TRBJ2-1
TGTGCCAGTAGTATGGCTAGAGGGACCCTCAATCAGCCCCAGCATTTT,CASSMARGTLNQPQHF,TRBV19,NA,few,TRBJ1-5
TGTGCCAGCAGTTTCGTACCCTCTGGGGCCAACGTCCTGACTTTC,CASSFVPSGANVLTF,TRBV28,NA,NA,TRBJ2-6
TGTGCCAGCAGTCCCACAGGGGGCGCAGATACGCAGTATTTT,CASSPTGGADTQYF,TRBV7-2,TRBD1,many,TRBJ2-3
TGTGCCAGTAGTATGGTGGGGCAGGACAATCAGCCCCAGCATTTT,CASSMVGQDNQPQHF,TRBV19,NA,few,TRBJ1-5
TGCGCCAGCAGTGAGGCGGCCGGGACACGGCAAGAGACCCAGTACTTC,CASSEAAGTRQETQYF,TRBV10-2,NA,many,TRBJ2-5
TGTGCCAGCAGCTCTTACAGGAATTCACCCCTCCACTTT,CASSSYRNSPLHF,TRBV27,NA,NA,TRBJ1-6
TGTGCCATCCACGCCTCGACAGGGGGTCACTATGGCTACACCTTC,CAIHASTGGHYGYTF,TRBV10-3,TRBD1,many,TRBJ1-2
TGTGCCAGCAGCCGTCCGGGGGACAAGGAAACCCAGTACTTC,CASSRPGDKETQYF,TRBV4-2,NA,few,TRBJ2-5
TGTGCCAGCAGCTCCGGCTACACCCGCACAGATACGCAGTATTTT,CASSSGYTRTDTQYF,TRBV7-2,NA,many,TRBJ2-3
TGCGCCAGCAGCCAAGAATTAAGAGCGGGAGGACAAGAGACCCAGTACTTC,CASSQELRAGGQETQYF,TRBV4-3,TRBD2,NA,TRBJ2-5
TGTGCCAGCAGTCTTAGGATAACTGAAGCTTTCTTT,CASSLRITEAFF,TRBV12-3/TRBV12-4,NA,many,TRBJ1-1
TGTGCCAGTAGTATCCCGGGGGATAGCGATGAGCAGTTCTTC,CASSIPGDSDEQFF,TRBV19,NA,few,TRBJ2-1
TGTGCCACCAGTGATCCAGGGGACTATGGCTACACCTTC,CATSDPGDYGYTF,TRBV24-1,NA,many,TRBJ1-2
TGTGCCAGCAGTGGCCGGGGGGTCAATGAGCAGTTCTTC,CASSGRGVNEQFF,TRBV6-1,TRBD2,NA,TRBJ2-1
TGTGCCAGTAGAGACCCTGGACTCACCGGGGAGCTGTTTTTT,CASRDPGLTGELFF,TRBV19,NA,NA,TRBJ2-2
TGTGCCAGCAGTTCCCCTGGGGGGTCCCAGGCCTACGAGCAGTACTTC,CASSSPGGSQAYEQYF,TRBV28,NA,few,TRBJ2-7
TGTGCCAGCAGCTTAGTGGCAGGGGGCGGCCCAGAGACCCAGTACTTC,CASSLVAGGGPETQYF,TRBV7-2,TRBD1,few,TRBJ2-5
TGTGCCACAAAGTCAGGGGCGGTAAACACCATATATTTT,CATKSGAVNTIYF,TRBV15,NA,NA,TRBJ1-3